This record covers a single T cell receptor (beta chain). Germline V gene sequence: CDR1 MNHEY, CDR2 SMNVEV (reference sequence). The ends were cut back, 3 bases at V and 4 bases at J, with 24 bases in the middle. CDR3 size: 18 residues. This record belongs to a study of T cell changes during pregnancy in multiple sclerosis. Sequenced by immunoSEQ multiplex PCR; TCRdb stores in-frame clones only, minus some. This sample has roughly 110,000 clones, with around 90% found just once. The chain recombines TRBV27 with TRBJ1-1, with a possible D match to TRBD1 (6 bases). This receptor was obtained from a female donor in good health, enrolled as a control in a pregnancy study. Sequencing used peripheral blood, obtained in the third trimester of pregnancy. The CDR3 DNA reads TGTGCCAGCAGTTTTATAGGGCACAGGGATAATTCTGGCACTGAAGCTTTCTTT. Encoded protein: CASSFIGHRDNSGTEAFF.